These T cell receptor beta chains were read from a single sample in a study of radiotherapy plus CTLA-4 blockade in lung cancer. Assay used: immunoSEQ multiplex PCR; TCRdb lists only in-frame clones, some missing. Of 75,000 or so clones detected, around 73% appear once; the ten largest clones hold roughly 7%. This sample comprised peripheral blood, obtained from a patient treated with radiotherapy plus ipilimumab. All receptors derive from a human donor with non-small cell lung cancer who had a complete response to radiotherapy plus ipilimumab. CDR3s include the opening cysteine and the closing phenylalanine or tryptophan. The D gene is left open where the match is weak. Clone size is not always given. Where it is, it says once, few, many or a class for expanded clones.

>.|.|TRBV5-1|TRBJ2-2|14
TGCGCCAGCAGCTTCGGCCAGAACACCGGGGAGCTGTTTTTT
CASSFGQNTGELFF
>.|TRBD1|TRBV19|TRBJ1-2|15
TGTGCCAGTACCTATCTCGGACAGGGAGACTGGGGCTACACCTTC
CASTYLGQGDWGYTF
>.|TRBD2|TRBV7-2|TRBJ2-7|18
TGTGCCAGCAGCTTAGTGTCCGGGACTAGCGGGGCCCGTTCTGAGCAGTACTTC
CASSLVSGTSGARSEQYF
>.|.|TRBV6-4|TRBJ2-3|13
TGTGCCAGCAGAAACGGTGTCCGGGATACGCAGTATTTT
CASRNGVRDTQYF
>few|.|TRBV7-9|TRBJ1-2|18
TGTGCCAGCAGCTCCCTGAGGATCAACAGGGTATGGTTCTATGGCTACACCTTC
CASSSLRINRVWFYGYTF
>.|TRBD1|TRBV18|TRBJ1-2|16
TGTGCCAGCTCACCGAACCCGGGACAGGGGGCGCCTGGCTACACCTTC
CASSPNPGQGAPGYTF
>.|.|TRBV25-1|TRBJ2-5|14
TGTGCCAGCAGTGAATTCTCGGCAGTGGAGACCCAGTACTTC
CASSEFSAVETQYF
>.|.|TRBV7-2|TRBJ2-3|14
TGTGCCAGCAGCTTAGCGCGCAGGGCAAGTACGCAGTATTTT
CASSLARRASTQYF
>.|.|TRBV6-5|TRBJ2-4|16
TGTGCCAGCAGTTTGCCGCGGGTCTGGGCCAAAAACATTCAGTACTTC
CASSLPRVWAKNIQYF
>.|TRBD1|TRBV7-2|TRBJ1-2|15
TGTGCCAGCAGCCCAACCGGGACAGGGGGGTATGGCTACACCTTC
CASSPTGTGGYGYTF
>.|.|TRBV2|TRBJ2-7|12
TGTGCCAGCAATACTAACGGCCCGGAGCAGTACTTC
CASNTNGPEQYF
>.|.|TRBV11-2|TRBJ1-2|15
TGTGCCAGCAGCTTAGATAGTGAAGGGTACTATGGCTACACCTTC
CASSLDSEGYYGYTF
>.|.|TRBV27|TRBJ2-5|14
TGTGCCAGCAGCCCTTGGGACCGACAAGAGACCCAGTACTTC
CASSPWDRQETQYF
>.|.|TRBV13|TRBJ1-2|17
TGTGCCAGCAGCTTAAGTGACAGGAGCTCGAGGGGTGATGGCTACACCTTC
CASSLSDRSSRGDGYTF
>few|.|TRBV7-8|TRBJ2-4|17
TGTGCCAGCAGTCCTAGGTGGGCCTCTAGGTCCAAAAACATTCAGTACTTC
CASSPRWASRSKNIQYF
>.|TRBD1|TRBV19|TRBJ2-7|18
TGTGCCAGTAGTACGCGGGGGGACAGGGGTTTTACCCCCTACGAGCAGTACTTC
CASSTRGDRGFTPYEQYF
>.|.|TRBV7-9|TRBJ2-1|15
TGTGCCAGCAGCCCTACAGGGATTAGCACTAATGAGCAGTTCTTC
CASSPTGISTNEQFF
>.|TRBD2|TRBV29-1|TRBJ2-1|18
TGCAGCGTTGAACCCCTCCTAGCGGGAGAAGCCATGCGCAATGAGCAGTTCTTC
CSVEPLLAGEAMRNEQFF
>.|.|TRBV29-1|TRBJ2-1|13
TGCAGCGTTTTAGGTTGGGTGGGAAATGAGCAGTTCTTC
CSVLGWVGNEQFF
>few|.|TRBV9|TRBJ2-5|14
TGTGCCAGCAGCCCCGGGGGGCTCGGGGAGACCCAGTACTTC
CASSPGGLGETQYF
>.|.|TRBV5-1|TRBJ1-2|13
TGCGCCAGCAGTCGGGGGTCGGTCTATGGCTACACCTTC
CASSRGSVYGYTF
>.|.|TRBV30|TRBJ2-7|14
TGTGCCTGGAGTGTACCCCCCGGTTCCTACGAGCAGTACTTC
CAWSVPPGSYEQYF
>.|.|TRBV30|TRBJ2-6|17
TGTGCCTGGACCCGGGACCGCGCAAAATCTGGGGCCAACGTCCTGACTTTC
CAWTRDRAKSGANVLTF
>once|.|TRBV4-1|TRBJ1-1|14
TGCGCCAGCAGCCAGGATATTATGAACACTGAAGCTTTCTTT
CASSQDIMNTEAFF
>.|.|TRBV6-5|TRBJ2-5|15
TGTGCCAGCAGTGCACCACACGGGCCGCAAGAGACCCAGTACTTC
CASSAPHGPQETQYF
>few|.|TRBV5-4|TRBJ1-2|12
TGTGCCAGCAGCTTGGAGTTCCGTGGCTACACCTTC
CASSLEFRGYTF
>.|.|TRBV7-9|TRBJ2-1|12
TGTGCCAGCAGCCCAAGGGACCTCTCACAGTTCTTC
CASSPRDLSQFF
>.|.|TRBV6-5|TRBJ2-6|13
TGTGCCAGCAGGAAGATCGGGGCCAACGTCCTGACTTTC
CASRKIGANVLTF
>once|.|TRBV5-8|TRBJ1-2|17
TGTGCCAGCAGCTTGCACGCCGCTGGTAGGGGCGCTCGGGGCTACACCTTC
CASSLHAAGRGARGYTF
>.|TRBD2|TRBV18|TRBJ2-7|14
TGTGCCAGCTCACCAAAGTCGGGAGGATACGAGCAGTACTTC
CASSPKSGGYEQYF
>.|.|TRBV11-2|TRBJ2-5|14
TGTGCCAGCAGCTTCCAGACAGCCCAAGAGACCCAGTACTTC
CASSFQTAQETQYF
>.|TRBD1|TRBV18|TRBJ1-2|15
TGTGCCAGCTCACCACCTGGGACAGGCCCCTATGGCTACACCTTC
CASSPPGTGPYGYTF
>.|.|TRBV5-5|TRBJ2-7|15
TGTGCCAGCAGCTTGTTCACAGGCAGCTCCTACGAGCAGTACTTC
CASSLFTGSSYEQYF
>.|TRBD1|TRBV28|TRBJ1-1|13
TGTGCCAGCACCTCAGGGGGGAAAACTGAAGCTTTCTTT
CASTSGGKTEAFF
>.|.|TRBV30|TRBJ2-7|14
TGTGCCTGGAGTCCCCGGGGGGCCCCCTACGAGCAGTACTTC
CAWSPRGAPYEQYF
>.|.|TRBV5-8|TRBJ1-1|18
TGTGCCAGCAGCTTACAACAGCTCCAAGCCGCTACGAACACTGAAGCTTTCTTT
CASSLQQLQAATNTEAFF
>.|.|TRBV7-9|TRBJ1-5|15
TGTGCCAGCAGCTTAGAAGGCCGGCGCAATCAGCCCCAGCATTTT
CASSLEGRRNQPQHF
>once|TRBD2|TRBV4-3|TRBJ2-1|19
TGCGCCAGCAGCCAAGATCCGAGCGGGAGCGGTTGGAGAATCGATGAGCAGTTCTTC
CASSQDPSGSGWRIDEQFF
>.|.|TRBV9|TRBJ2-1|14
TGTGCCAGCAGCGTAGACCTAGTCAACAATGAGCAGTTCTTC
CASSVDLVNNEQFF
>.|.|TRBV13|TRBJ1-1|13
TGTGCCAGCAGCTTAGAGAGACAGACTGAAGCTTTCTTT
CASSLERQTEAFF
>.|TRBD2|TRBV7-9|TRBJ2-1|19
TGTGCCAGCAGCGAAAGACTAGCGGGGGGGGTCAGCTCCTACAATGAGCAGTTCTTC
CASSERLAGGVSSYNEQFF
>many|TRBD1|TRBV28|TRBJ1-1|14
TGTGCCAGCGAGACAGGGGCTGTAGGCACTGAAGCTTTCTTT
CASETGAVGTEAFF